Below are 14 T cell receptor beta chains sequenced from a single sample in a study of monozygotic twins with inflammatory bowel disease (dated by TCRdb to about 2019). The method behind the library was 5' RACE. The sample was run on an Illumina HiSeq 2500. TCRdb reanalyzed the reads, keeping one entry per CDR3 protein sequence and omitting DNA. The sample has some 200,000 distinct CDR3 sequences on record. The ten largest clones take up approximately 7.7% of the sample. Sequenced: blood. The receptors were sampled from a human donor with ulcerative colitis or Crohn's disease, or a healthy co-twin of an affected twin (not recorded which).

The chain links TRBV12-3 or TRBV12-4 to TRBJ1-2; TCRdb picks TRBD1, but there is no DNA to check that call. The CDR3 extends over 14 amino acids. CDR3: CASSYLQGNYGYTF.

This chain uses TRBV18 with TRBJ2-1; the D gene TCRdb calls, TRBD1, cannot be checked with no DNA. This CDR3 is built from 16 residues. Germline CDR1 and CDR2: KGHSH and LQKENI. The CDR3: CASSPTGRPRGDEQFF.

The chain is built from TRBV6-1 and TRBJ2-3; TCRdb designates TRBD2, a call that cannot be tested without DNA. This CDR3 spans 15 amino acids. Germline loops: CDR1 MNHNS, CDR2 SASEGT. CDR3 protein: CASAEGGRNTDTQYF.

The chain links TRBV2 to TRBJ2-7; there is no DNA to check the TCRdb D call of TRBD1. This CDR3 contains 12 residues. The germline V gene has CDR1 SNHLY and CDR2 FYNNEI. The CDR3 is CASRRDNYEQYF.

The genes are TRBV7-2 and TRBJ1-5. CDR1 SGHTA and CDR2 FQGNSA come from the germline V gene. The CDR3 runs 14 residues. CDR3 region: CASSLLVSNQPQHF.

The chain employs TRBV28 and TRBJ1-6. The CDR3 covers 12 residues. Germline V gene sequence: CDR1 MDHEN, CDR2 SYDVKM. CDR3 amino acids: CASSRDNSPLHF.

V usage is TRBV2 and J usage is TRBJ1-6; TCRdb selects TRBD1, and the lack of DNA leaves this call unchecked. This CDR3 is built from 13 residues. CDR1 is SNHLY, CDR2 FYNNEI, per germline. The CDR3 sequence is CASVGQGTSPLHF.

J is TRBJ1-1 and V is TRBV2; absent DNA, TCRdb's TRBD1 call cannot be checked. The CDR3 length is 12 residues. The germline V gene has CDR1 SNHLY and CDR2 FYNNEI. CDR3 in amino acids: CASIGGIPEAFF.

The chain is built from TRBV3-1 and TRBJ2-1; as DNA is missing, the TRBD2 call by TCRdb cannot be tested. The CDR3 totals 14 residues. From germline, CDR1 is LGHDT and CDR2 YNNKEL (reference sequence). The CDR3 loop is CASSQGTSVSEQFF.

The chain couples TRBV20-1 to TRBJ2-1; the TRBD2 assignment by TCRdb is unverifiable without DNA. The CDR3 has 12 amino acids. CDR1 and CDR2 from the germline V gene are DFQATT and SNEGSKA (reference sequence). CDR3 region: CSASGRGNEQFF.

The chain couples TRBV27 to TRBJ2-3; TCRdb outputs TRBD2, but without DNA this stays unchecked. Germline-derived CDR1 and CDR2 are MNHEY and SMNVEV (reference sequence). The CDR3 has 14 residues. CDR3 residues: CASSSLAYTDTQYF.

The chain has TRBV18 and TRBJ2-1; TCRdb's D call, TRBD1, is unchecked because there is no DNA. This CDR3 has 14 residues. Germline V gene lookup returns CDR1 KGHSH and CDR2 LQKENI. The CDR3 protein is CASSPVAGDNEQFF.

This chain joins TRBV20-1 and TRBJ1-4; TCRdb's D call, TRBD1, is unchecked because there is no DNA. The CDR3 contains 15 residues. CDR1 is DFQATT and CDR2 is SNEGSKA in the germline V gene (reference sequence). The CDR3 sequence: CSAIQGGFTNEKLFF.

The chain links TRBV5-5 to TRBJ2-1; the D call of TRBD1 rests on TCRdb alone, since no DNA is present to check it. The CDR3 consists of 14 residues. CDR1 is SGHKS and CDR2 is YYEKEE in the germline V gene (reference sequence). CDR3 in amino acids: CASSLGQGYNEQFF.